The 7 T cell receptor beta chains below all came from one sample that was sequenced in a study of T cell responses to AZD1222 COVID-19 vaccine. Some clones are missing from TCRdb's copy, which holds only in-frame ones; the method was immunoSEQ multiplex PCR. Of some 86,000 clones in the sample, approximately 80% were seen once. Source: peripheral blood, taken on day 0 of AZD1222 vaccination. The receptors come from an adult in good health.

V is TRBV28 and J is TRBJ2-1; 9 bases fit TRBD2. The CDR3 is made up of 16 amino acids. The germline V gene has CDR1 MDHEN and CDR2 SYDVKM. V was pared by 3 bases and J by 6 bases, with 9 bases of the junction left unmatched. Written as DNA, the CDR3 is TGTGCCAGCAGTTTCCTCACAGCGGGGGGAGTCAATGAGCAGTTCTTC. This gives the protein CASSFLTAGGVNEQFF.

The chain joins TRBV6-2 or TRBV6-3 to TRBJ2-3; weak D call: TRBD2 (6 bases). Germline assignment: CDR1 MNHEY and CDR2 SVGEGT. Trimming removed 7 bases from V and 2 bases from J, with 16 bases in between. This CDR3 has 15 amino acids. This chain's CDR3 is CASTPGLTHTDTQYF. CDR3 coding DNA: TGTGCCAGCACCCCGGGACTCACACACACAGATACGCAGTATTTT.

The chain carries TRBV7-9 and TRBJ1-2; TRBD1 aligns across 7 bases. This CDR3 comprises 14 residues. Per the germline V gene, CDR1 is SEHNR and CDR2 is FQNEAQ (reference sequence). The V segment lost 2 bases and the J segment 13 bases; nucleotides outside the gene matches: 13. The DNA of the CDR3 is TGTGCCAGCAGCTTAAGTAACAGGGGTATGGAACCCACCTTC. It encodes CASSLSNRGMEPTF. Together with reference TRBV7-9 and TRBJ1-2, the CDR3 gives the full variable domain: DTGVSQNPRHKITKRGQNVTFRCDPISEHNRLYWYRQTLGQGPEFLTYFQNEAQLEKSRLLSDRFSAERPKGSFSTLEIQRTEQGDSAMYLCASSLSNRGMEPTFGSGTRLTVV.

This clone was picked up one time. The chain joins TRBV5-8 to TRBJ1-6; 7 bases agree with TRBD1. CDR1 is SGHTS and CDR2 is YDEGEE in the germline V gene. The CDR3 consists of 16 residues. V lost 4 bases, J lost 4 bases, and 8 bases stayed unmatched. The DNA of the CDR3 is TGTGCCAGCAGCAGAGATGGACAGGCGTATAATTCACCCCTCCACTTT. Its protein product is CASSRDGQAYNSPLHF.

As DNA, the CDR3 is TGTGCCAGCAGCCGCGGACAGTCGCACACTGAAGCTTTCTTT. The encoded protein is CASSRGQSHTEAFF. This sequence joins TRBV7-6 and TRBJ1-1; perhaps TRBD1 as D (6 bases). This CDR3 contains 14 residues. Per the germline V gene, CDR1 is SGHVS and CDR2 is FNYEAQ. V lost 5 bases, J lost 3 bases, and 13 bases lay in between.

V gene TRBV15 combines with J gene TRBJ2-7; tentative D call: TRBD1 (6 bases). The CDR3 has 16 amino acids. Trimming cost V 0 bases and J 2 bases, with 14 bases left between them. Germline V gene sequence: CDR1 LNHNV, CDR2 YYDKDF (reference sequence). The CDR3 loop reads CATSRDRGGQTYEQYF. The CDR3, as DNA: TGTGCCACCAGCAGAGACCGAGGGGGACAAACCTACGAGCAGTACTTC.

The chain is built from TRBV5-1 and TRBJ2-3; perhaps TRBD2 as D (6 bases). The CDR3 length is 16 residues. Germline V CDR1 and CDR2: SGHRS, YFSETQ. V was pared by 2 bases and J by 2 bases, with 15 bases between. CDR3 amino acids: CASSLSGELATDTQYF. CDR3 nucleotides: TGCGCCAGCAGCTTATCGGGGGAGCTAGCCACAGATACGCAGTATTTT.